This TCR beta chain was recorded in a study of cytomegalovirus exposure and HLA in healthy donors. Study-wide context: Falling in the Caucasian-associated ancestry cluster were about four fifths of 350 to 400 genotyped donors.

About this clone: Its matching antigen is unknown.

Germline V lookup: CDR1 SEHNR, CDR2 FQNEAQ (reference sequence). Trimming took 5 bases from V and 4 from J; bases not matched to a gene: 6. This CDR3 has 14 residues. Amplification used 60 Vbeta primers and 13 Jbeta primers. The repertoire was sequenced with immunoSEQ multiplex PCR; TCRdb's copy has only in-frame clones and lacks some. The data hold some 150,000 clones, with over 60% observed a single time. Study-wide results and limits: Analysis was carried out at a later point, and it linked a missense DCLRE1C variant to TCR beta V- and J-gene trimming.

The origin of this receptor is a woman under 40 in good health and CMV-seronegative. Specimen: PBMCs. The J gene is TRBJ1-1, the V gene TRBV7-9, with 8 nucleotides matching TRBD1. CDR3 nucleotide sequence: TGTGCCAGCAGCCGACAGGGGCTGGGCACTGAAGCTTTCTTT. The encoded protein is CASSRQGLGTEAFF.